Each of the 23 T cell receptor beta chains below was sequenced from the same sample in a study of CD4+ T cells in melanoma (dated by TCRdb to 2022 to 2024). Libraries were prepared through the immunoSEQ multiplex PCR assay. Imported from immuneACCESS, the table was reduced by TCRdb to in-frame sequences with V and J called. These copies leave out some clones; in studies compared against another copy, an unresolved V gene accounts for under half, and the cause of the remainder is not known. This sample is represented by approximately 16,000 clones; approximately 88% of them were singletons. The biggest ten clones account for approximately 6% of the sample. Sequencing used cells from a culture (not recorded whether cultured in vitro). The receptors stem from a human donor with melanoma.

The chain employs TRBV7-2 and TRBJ2-7, with 12 bases fitting TRBD2. The CDR3 spans 17 residues. Germline CDR1 and CDR2: SGHTA and FQGNSA. Germline trimming cut 2 bases from V and 7 bases from J; bases unmatched to any gene: 12. The CDR3 loop reads CASSLTSGGRGPGEQYF. DNA for the CDR3: TGTGCCAGCAGCTTAACTAGCGGGGGGCGAGGGCCTGGTGAGCAGTACTTC.

This rearrangement joins TRBV5-1 to TRBJ2-5; 9 bases are shared with TRBD2. The germline CDR1 and CDR2 sequences are SGHRS and YFSETQ. V was clipped by 3 bases and J by 2 bases; unmatched bases: 5. The CDR3 extends over 15 amino acids. Here the CDR3 DNA reads TGCGCCAGCAGCTCACTTAGCGGGGGTCAAGAGACCCAGTACTTC. This gives the protein CASSSLSGGQETQYF. The full variable domain, with the rest looked up from reference TRBV5-1 and TRBJ2-5, is KAGVTQTPRYLIKTRGQQVTLSCSPISGHRSVSWYQQTPGQGLQFLFEYFSETQRNKGNFPGRFSGRQFSNSRSEMNVSTLELGDSALYLCASSSLSGGQETQYFGPGTRLLVL.

The gene calls are TRBV11-2 and TRBJ2-1, with TRBD2 matching 8 bases. Trimming removed 3 bases from V and 7 bases from J; junction bases left unmatched: 2. Germline CDR1 and CDR2: SGHAT and FQNNGV. This CDR3 has 13 residues. The CDR3 DNA reads as TGTGCCAGCAGCTTGGGACTAGTGAATGAGCAGTTCTTC. Its translation is CASSLGLVNEQFF. The whole variable domain, filled in from reference TRBV11-2 and TRBJ2-1, reads EAGVAQSPRYKIIEKRQSVAFWCNPISGHATLYWYQQILGQGPKLLIQFQNNGVVDDSQLPKDRFSAERLKGVDSTLKIQPAKLEDSAVYLCASSLGLVNEQFFGPGTRLTVL.

The rearrangement uses TRBV2 and TRBJ1-1; D is unresolved. Per germline, CDR1 SNHLY and CDR2 FYNNEI. This CDR3 is built from 13 residues. Trimming took 2 bases from V and 4 from J, leaving 8 bases between them. The CDR3 is CASSEQEFTEAFF. The DNA for the CDR3 is TGTGCCAGCAGTGAACAGGAATTCACTGAAGCTTTCTTT. Looking up the rest from reference TRBV2 and TRBJ1-1 gives the full variable domain: EPEVTQTPSHQVTQMGQEVILRCVPISNHLYFYWYRQILGQKVEFLVSFYNNEISEKSEIFDDQFSVERPDGSNFTLKIRSTKLEDSAMYFCASSEQEFTEAFFGQGTRLTVV.

The rearrangement joins TRBV13 to TRBJ2-2; D possibly corresponds to TRBD1 (6 bases). The germline gives CDR1 PRHDT, CDR2 FYEKMQ (reference sequence). The length of the CDR3 is 15 residues. The V end lost 7 bases, the J end lost 2 bases, and 14 bases lay between the germline ends. This CDR3 is CASTNKGQNTGELFF. The DNA for the CDR3 is TGTGCCAGCACCAACAAGGGACAAAACACCGGGGAGCTGTTTTTT. The variable domain in full, completed from reference TRBV13 and TRBJ2-2, reads AAGVIQSPRHLIKEKRETATLKCYPIPRHDTVYWYQQGPGQDPQFLISFYEKMQSDKGSIPDRFSAQQFSDYHSELNMSSLELGDSALYFCASTNKGQNTGELFFGEGSRLTVL.

The chain links TRBV5-4 to TRBJ2-5; no clear D. Germline V gives CDR1 SGHNT, CDR2 YYREEE (reference sequence). V lost 4 bases and J 5 bases, leaving 12 bases between the germline ends. The CDR3 is 13 residues long. CDR3 amino acids: CASSPSYRETQYF. CDR3 nucleotide sequence: TGTGCCAGCAGCCCAAGTTACCGTGAGACCCAGTACTTC.

The genes are TRBV5-8 and TRBJ1-4; perhaps TRBD1 as D (6 bases). Per germline, CDR1 SGHTS and CDR2 YDEGEE. This CDR3 is 16 amino acids long. The ends were cut back, 5 bases at V and 8 bases at J, with 22 bases in the middle. CDR3 residues: CASRPRGGPFAEKLFF. The CDR3 region has the DNA TGTGCCAGCAGACCACGCGGGGGCCCCTTTGCCGAAAAACTGTTTTTT. Full variable domain (missing parts from reference TRBV5-8 and TRBJ1-4): EAGVTQSPTHLIKTRGQQATLRCSPISGHTSVYWYQQALGLGLQFLLWYDEGEERNRGNFPPRFSGRQFPNYSSELNVNALELEDSALYLCASRPRGGPFAEKLFFGSGTQLSVL.

CDR3 amino acids: CASSLGSGVLETQYF. CDR3 DNA: TGTGCCAGCAGCTTAGGGAGCGGGGTCTTGGAGACCCAGTACTTC. The gene calls are TRBV11-3 and TRBJ2-5, with 7 positions matching TRBD2. J lost 5 bases, V lost 1 base, and 7 bases had no gene match. CDR3 length: 15 amino acids. CDR1 is SGHNT and CDR2 is YENEEA in the germline V gene.

The rearrangement joins TRBV12-5 to TRBJ1-1; the D is unclear. The CDR3 runs 13 residues. Germline V CDR1 and CDR2: LGHNT, FRNRAP. Trimming pared 2 bases from V and 3 bases from J, leaving 7 bases between. The CDR3 bases are TGTGCTAGTGGTTTGAGGACCCACACTGAAGCTTTCTTT. This sequence encodes CASGLRTHTEAFF.

The CDR3 reads CASNFGTGDQPQHF. As DNA, the CDR3 is TGTGCCAGCAATTTCGGAACGGGGGATCAGCCCCAGCATTTT. V usage is TRBV25-1 and J usage is TRBJ1-5, with a tentative D call TRBD1 (5 bases). The CDR3 covers 14 residues. Germline CDR1 and CDR2: MGHDK and SYGVNS. V shed 7 bases and J shed 5 bases, with 15 bases lying between them.

The chain joins TRBV5-5 to TRBJ1-6; D uncertain. V lost 0 bases and J 1 base, leaving 2 bases between the germline ends. Per germline, CDR1 SGHKS and CDR2 YYEKEE (reference sequence). The CDR3 extends over 14 amino acids. The CDR3 DNA sequence: TGTGCCAGCAGCTTGGAATCCTATAATTCACCCCTCCACTTT. Protein sequence: CASSLESYNSPLHF.

This clone was counted between two and nine times. This chain joins TRBV11-2 and TRBJ2-3; D gene ambiguous. The length of the CDR3 is 11 residues. Germline V CDR1 and CDR2: SGHAT, FQNNGV. The V end lost 5 bases, the J end lost 6 bases, and 6 bases lay between the germline ends. The CDR3 nucleotides read TGTGCCAGCAGCCTGAGGGATACGCAGTATTTT. It encodes CASSLRDTQYF.

V is TRBV19 and J is TRBJ1-4; D remains unclear. This CDR3 spans 17 amino acids. Between the trimmed V and J ends, which lost 5 bases and 5 bases, there was a span of 21 bases. CDR1 and CDR2 (germline): LNHDA, SQIVND (reference sequence). The CDR3 sequence is CASSFGELNMGNEKLFF. The DNA for the CDR3 is TGTGCCAGTAGTTTCGGAGAGTTGAATATGGGAAATGAAAAACTGTTTTTT. Complete variable domain (other parts from reference TRBV19 and TRBJ1-4): DGGITQSPKYLFRKEGQNVTLSCEQNLNHDAMYWYRQDPGQGLRLIYYSQIVNDFQKGDIAEGYSVSREKKESFPLTVTSAQKNPTAFYLCASSFGELNMGNEKLFFGSGTQLSVL.

The chain is built from TRBV10-3 and TRBJ1-1; D unresolved. Germline V gives CDR1 ENHRY, CDR2 SYGVKD. Trimming took off 4 bases at V and 3 bases at J, with 15 bases between the two ends. The CDR3 has 15 amino acids. CDR3 in amino acids: CAISARPDGDTEAFF. DNA of the CDR3: TGTGCCATCAGTGCTCGACCGGATGGGGACACTGAAGCTTTCTTT.

The CDR3 protein is CASSLSGASYEQYF. CDR3 coding DNA: TGTGCCAGCAGCTTATCGGGGGCCTCCTACGAGCAGTACTTC. The genes are TRBV11-3 and TRBJ2-7; D is tentatively TRBD1 or TRBD2 (6 bases each). The V end lost 2 bases, the J end lost 0 bases, and 8 bases lay between the germline ends. The germline CDR1 and CDR2 sequences are SGHNT and YENEEA. This CDR3 contains 14 residues.

The V and J genes are TRBV30 and TRBJ2-5; 8 bases match TRBD2. The CDR3 length is 13 residues. Per the germline V gene, CDR1 is GTSNPN and CDR2 is SVGIG (reference sequence). V dropped 3 bases and J dropped 9; count of bases not matched to a gene: 9. The CDR3 DNA is TGTGCCTGGAGCGGACGGGGGGGCCTGGCCCAGTACTTC. It translates to CAWSGRGGLAQYF.

The chain links TRBV11-2 to TRBJ2-3; D not resolved. Germline V lookup: CDR1 SGHAT, CDR2 FQNNGV. The CDR3 is 15 amino acids. Trimming cost V 0 bases and J 2 bases, with 9 bases left between them. Here the CDR3 reads CASSLDRIPTDTQYF. The CDR3 DNA reads TGTGCCAGCAGCTTAGACCGGATTCCCACAGATACGCAGTATTTT.

This clone appeared a single time. The CDR3 here is CASSWERTGTVDTEAFF. Here the CDR3 DNA reads TGCGCCAGCAGCTGGGAGCGGACAGGGACGGTCGACACTGAAGCTTTCTTT. The chain combines TRBV5-1 with TRBJ1-1; 8 positions match TRBD1. This CDR3 has 17 amino acids. The V and J ends lost 3 bases and 3 bases, in that order; junction bases with no gene match: 13. Germline V gives CDR1 SGHRS, CDR2 YFSETQ.

This rearrangement joins TRBV4-1 to TRBJ2-3; 11 bases map to TRBD1. V lost 2 bases to trimming and J lost 3 bases; unmatched junction nucleotides: 4. Germline-derived CDR1 and CDR2 are MGHRA and YSYEKL. The CDR3 spans 16 residues. CDR3 residues: CASSQSGQGVTDTQYF. The CDR3 DNA sequence: TGCGCCAGCAGCCAATCGGGACAGGGGGTAACAGATACGCAGTATTTT.

This clone was detected once. The rearrangement uses TRBV15 and TRBJ2-7; D unresolved. With 0 bases removed from V and 0 bases from J, the gap between germline ends came to 9 bases. CDR1 LNHNV and CDR2 YYDKDF come from the germline V gene (reference sequence). This CDR3 has 15 residues. CDR3 residues: CATSRDLADSYEQYF. CDR3 sequence (DNA): TGTGCCACCAGCAGAGATCTTGCAGACTCCTACGAGCAGTACTTC.

The V call is TRBV4-1, the J call TRBJ1-1; no definite D call. Trimming took 6 bases from V and 0 from J, leaving 17 bases between them. There are 16 residues in the CDR3. Germline lookup yields CDR1 MGHRA and CDR2 YSYEKL. CDR3 in DNA: TGCGCCAGCAGGGCTCCCGGACGCAGAATGAACACTGAAGCTTTCTTT. Its translation: CASRAPGRRMNTEAFF.

The V gene is TRBV7-9, the J gene TRBJ1-1; D is unresolved. CDR3 size: 13 residues. CDR1 is SEHNR and CDR2 is FQNEAQ in the germline V gene (reference sequence). V was shortened by 1 base and J by 4 bases, with 7 bases between the two germline ends. The CDR3 loop reads CASSLGGSTEAFF. The CDR3 DNA reads as TGTGCCAGCAGCTTAGGTGGGTCCACTGAAGCTTTCTTT.

V gene TRBV6-4 combines with J gene TRBJ2-3, with unresolved D. Germline lookup yields CDR1 MRHNA and CDR2 SNTAGT. The CDR3 consists of 15 residues. Trimming took off 6 bases at V and 0 bases at J, with 13 bases between the two ends. CDR3 coding DNA: TGTGCCAGCAGCTTGCACGACCTCAGCACAGATACGCAGTATTTT. This translates into CASSLHDLSTDTQYF.